The clone carrying this TCR beta chain was observed once. This record comes from a study of molecular identifiers for immune sequencing clone quantification. The CDR3 runs 18 residues. Germline V gene lookup returns CDR1 LGHNT and CDR2 FRNRAP. J gave up 2 bases and V 7 bases, and 18 bases lay outside the gene matches. TCRdb reprocessed the PCR reads with MiXCR, giving one entry per CDR3 protein. Of 53,000 or so distinct CDR3 sequences listed, just over 35% are singletons. Libraries of naive CD8 cells were prepared from about 20,000 to 1,000,000 sorted cells using 10%, 30% or 50% RNA. Based on a CD8+CD4-CCR7+CD45RA+ profile, naive CD8 T cells were sorted.

The sequenced sample consisted of naive CD8+ T cells from blood, with Jurkat cell RNA spiked in. The subset was: FACS-sorted CD8+CD4-CCR7+CD45RA+ naive T cells. The chain recombines TRBV12-5 with TRBJ2-3, with 7 nucleotides matching TRBD2. This TCR was recovered from a human donor in good health. Some libraries in this study had Jurkat cell RNA spiked in. The CDR3 region has the DNA TGTGCTAGTGACCCGGATGTTCGGCGGGAGCTCTACACAGATACGCAGTATTTT. It is translated as CASDPDVRRELYTDTQYF.